This TCR beta chain comes out of a study of T-cell memory formation after mild COVID-19. A single record per CDR3 protein comes from TCRdb applying MiXCR to the 5' RACE reads. This sample has 450,000 or so distinct CDR3 sequences; nearly 25% occur once, and the top ten carry around 13%. The V and J ends lost 4 bases and 11 bases respectively, with 21 bases between them. This CDR3 has 14 residues. Germline V gene data show CDR1 as SGHDT and CDR2 as YYEEEE. The chain combines TRBV5-6 with TRBJ1-1, with a tentative D call TRBD1 (6 bases). Specimen: PBMCs or a T cell subset sorted from them (not recorded which). The source of this sequence is an adult woman who had mild COVID-19 (a few samples of this study predate the infection). Cell type and time point are not known. The CDR3 protein is CASSRQASLVRAFF. CDR3 DNA sequence: TGTGCCAGCAGCCGACAGGCCAGTCTTGTTCGGGCTTTCTTT. Full variable domain (remainder filled in from reference TRBV5-6 and TRBJ1-1): DAGVTQSPTHLIKTRGQQVTLRCSPKSGHDTVSWYQQALGQGPQFIFQYYEEEERQRGNFPDRFSGHQFPNYSSELNVNALLLGDSALYLCASSRQASLVRAFFGQGTRLTVV.